This T cell receptor (beta chain) was observed in a study of Ad26.COV2.S vaccination and SARS-CoV-2 variants. Study results and caveats: People who got the vaccine had more spike-specific TCR breadth than people who got placebo.

This clone was recorded once. Its antigen is not known. V lost 4 bases and J 1 base, leaving 5 bases between the germline ends. CDR3 size: 13 residues. Specified treatment: about 20 received Ad26.COV2.S at low or high dose, single or two shots; about 5 received placebo; per-sample allocation not given. Sampling occurred on day 63 after the first vaccine or placebo injection. Measured with immunoSEQ multiplex PCR; TCRdb has only the in-frame clones, and not every one. The sample gives a few hundred thousand clones, over 75% of which show up once; approximately 4% is in the top ten. V is TRBV12-3 or TRBV12-4 and J is TRBJ1-5, with a tentative D call TRBD1 (5 bases). The material was peripheral blood, obtained in a trial of Ad26.COV2.S vaccine versus placebo. The sequence came from a person aged 18 to 65 who received the Ad26.COV2.S COVID-19 vaccine or a placebo. The CDR3 spells CASSWDSNQPQHF. CDR3 coding DNA: TGTGCCAGCAGTTGGGACAGCAATCAGCCCCAGCATTTT.